The rows below give T cell receptor beta chains drawn from one sample of a study of shared clonotypes between healthy human individuals. Assay: immunoSEQ multiplex PCR; the TCRdb copy retains only in-frame clones and omits some. This repertoire shows around 1 million clones, more than 75% found once; its top ten account for 1.5%. The sequenced sample was memory CD4+ T cells sorted from blood. These receptors were obtained from a young man in good health. Each CDR3 is given with its conserved first and last residue. D genes are given only for firm matches. Size values are once, few and many counts, or a class for expanded clones, and some rows have none.

D gene | J gene | clone size | V gene | CDR3 protein | CDR3 DNA
TRBD2 | TRBJ2-2 | - | TRBV28 | CASSTRGGGTGELFF | TGTGCCAGCAGTACTCGGGGCGGGGGAACCGGGGAGCTGTTTTTT
TRBD2 | TRBJ2-1 | - | TRBV6-5 | CASNGLAGDNEQFF | TGTGCCAGCAACGGACTAGCGGGAGACAATGAGCAGTTCTTC
- | TRBJ2-7 | - | TRBV18 | CASSPRGAYYEQYF | TGTGCCAGCTCACCAAGAGGGGCCTACTACGAGCAGTACTTC
TRBD2 | TRBJ2-3 | - | TRBV5-6 | CASSLGVGRARDTQYF | TGTGCCAGCAGCTTGGGGGTCGGGAGGGCCAGAGATACGCAGTATTTT
- | TRBJ1-3 | - | TRBV30 | CAWAARSGNTIYF | TGTGCCTGGGCAGCGCGCTCTGGAAACACCATATATTTT
- | TRBJ2-5 | - | TRBV4-3 | CASSQDGTAPGGETQYF | TGCGCCAGCAGCCAAGATGGTACAGCTCCCGGAGGGGAGACCCAGTACTTC
- | TRBJ2-7 | few | TRBV10-3 | CAISDGGGDLEQYF | TGTGCCATCAGTGACGGTGGAGGGGATCTCGAGCAGTACTTC
- | TRBJ2-1 | - | TRBV29-1 | CSVQPGRSSHNEQFF | TGCAGCGTTCAACCTGGACGCAGCTCCCACAATGAGCAGTTCTTC
TRBD2 | TRBJ2-2 | - | TRBV6-1 | CASRTGLAGAGELFF | TGTGCCAGCCGCACGGGACTAGCGGGAGCCGGGGAGCTGTTTTTT
- | TRBJ1-6 | - | TRBV30 | CAWSEGTRNSPLHF | TGTGCCTGGAGCGAGGGTACTCGTAATTCACCCCTCCACTTT
- | TRBJ2-1 | - | TRBV7-2 | CASSFGTLYDEQFF | TGTGCCAGCAGCTTTGGGACCTTATATGATGAGCAGTTCTTC
TRBD1 | TRBJ1-1 | many | TRBV2 | CAIRTGVNTEAFF | TGTGCCATCCGGACAGGGGTAAATACTGAAGCTTTCTTT
- | TRBJ2-2 | once | TRBV4-2 | CASSQSGFGELFF | TGTGCCAGCAGCCAGAGCGGGTTTGGGGAGCTGTTTTTT
TRBD1 | TRBJ2-1 | - | TRBV9 | CASSETGQGRKEQFF | TGTGCCAGCAGCGAGACGGGACAGGGCCGAAAGGAGCAGTTCTTC
- | TRBJ2-1 | - | TRBV5-1 | CASSHDAYNEQFF | TGCGCCAGCAGCCATGACGCTTACAATGAGCAGTTCTTC
TRBD1 | TRBJ1-6 | - | TRBV6-5 | CASSRGQSFNSPLHF | TGTGCCAGCAGTCGGGGACAGTCATTTAATTCACCCCTCCACTTT
- | TRBJ2-5 | - | TRBV7-6 | CASSEGFAGRVGRETQYF | TGTGCCAGCAGCGAGGGGTTTGCGGGACGGGTTGGTAGGGAGACCCAGTACTTC
- | TRBJ1-2 | - | TRBV10-3 | CAISERDIYGYTF | TGTGCCATCAGTGAGAGGGACATCTATGGCTACACCTTC
- | TRBJ2-7 | few | TRBV10-1 | CASSSSGGFYEQYF | TGCGCCAGCAGCTCAAGTGGGGGCTTCTACGAGCAGTACTTC
TRBD1 | TRBJ1-1 | - | TRBV10-3 | CAIRQGAADTEAFF | TGTGCCATCAGACAGGGGGCGGCGGACACTGAAGCTTTCTTT
- | TRBJ2-7 | - | TRBV15 | CATSRHGTHGYEQYF | TGTGCCACCAGCAGACACGGGACCCATGGTTACGAGCAGTACTTC
- | TRBJ1-2 | - | TRBV30 | CAWSKVDKGPYGYTF | TGTGCCTGGAGTAAGGTGGACAAAGGCCCATATGGCTACACCTTC
- | TRBJ2-5 | few | TRBV10-1 | CASSESGGSETQYF | TGCGCCAGCAGTGAATCCGGGGGATCAGAGACCCAGTACTTC
- | TRBJ2-5 | - | TRBV10-3 | CAISDGVQETQYF | TGTGCCATCAGCGACGGGGTCCAAGAGACCCAGTACTTC
- | TRBJ1-2 | - | TRBV2 | CASSEERGYTF | TGTGCCAGCAGTGAAGAGAGAGGCTACACCTTC
TRBD2 | TRBJ2-1 | few | TRBV5-1 | CASSFTSGGAVEQFF | TGCGCCAGCAGCTTTACTAGCGGGGGGGCGGTTGAGCAGTTCTTC
- | TRBJ1-1 | - | TRBV7-3 | CASSSGHANTEAFF | TGTGCCAGCAGCTCCGGACACGCGAACACTGAAGCTTTCTTT
TRBD1 | TRBJ1-4 | - | TRBV5-4 | CASSATGLGEKLFF | TGTGCCAGCAGCGCGACAGGGCTCGGGGAAAAACTGTTTTTT
- | TRBJ1-3 | - | TRBV5-1 | CASSFGSQGNTIYF | TGCGCCAGCAGCTTCGGGTCCCAGGGAAACACCATATATTTT
TRBD1 | TRBJ1-3 | - | TRBV4-1 | CASSRQGGNTIYF | TGCGCCAGCAGCCGACAGGGTGGAAACACCATATATTTT
- | TRBJ2-2 | - | TRBV7-2 | CASSLSLSNTGELFF | TGTGCCAGCAGCTTGAGTCTTTCTAACACCGGGGAGCTGTTTTTT
- | TRBJ2-7 | - | TRBV29-1 | CSVGYSGEQYF | TGCAGCGTTGGATACTCGGGCGAGCAGTACTTC
- | TRBJ2-5 | - | TRBV4-1 | CASSQREGETQYF | TGCGCCAGCAGCCAACGCGAGGGGGAGACCCAGTACTTC
- | TRBJ1-6 | - | TRBV28 | CASSLGGFDYSPLHF | TGTGCCAGCAGTTTGGGCGGATTCGATTATTCACCCCTCCACTTT
- | TRBJ2-1 | once | TRBV6-5 | CASSYGQNNEQFF | TGTGCCAGCAGTTACGGGCAGAACAATGAGCAGTTCTTC
- | TRBJ2-7 | few | TRBV19 | CASSPHPDASYEQYF | TGTGCCAGTAGTCCTCATCCTGACGCTTCCTACGAGCAGTACTTC
- | TRBJ2-3 | few | TRBV7-2 | CASSPRLGGGTDTQYF | TGTGCCAGCAGCCCCCGCCTGGGGGGAGGCACAGATACGCAGTATTTT
TRBD1 | TRBJ1-2 | - | TRBV20-1 | CSGDSNYGYTF | TGCAGTGGGGACAGCAACTATGGCTACACCTTC
- | TRBJ1-1 | - | TRBV6-1 | CASISRALNTEAFF | TGTGCCAGCATTTCACGGGCGCTGAACACTGAAGCTTTCTTT
- | TRBJ1-5 | - | TRBV7-2 | CASSFQSGPQHF | TGTGCCAGCAGCTTCCAAAGTGGGCCCCAGCATTTT
- | TRBJ1-1 | - | TRBV28 | CASVWGRETEAFF | TGTGCCAGTGTGTGGGGAAGAGAAACTGAAGCTTTCTTT
- | TRBJ2-6 | - | TRBV7-9 | CASSNPGAPGANVLTF | TGTGCCAGCAGTAACCCCGGGGCTCCTGGGGCCAACGTCCTGACTTTC
- | TRBJ1-4 | - | TRBV4-3 | CASSHVTGEKLFF | TGCGCCAGCAGCCATGTCACAGGGGAAAAACTGTTTTTT
- | TRBJ2-3 | - | TRBV9 | CASSVAPEATDTQYF | TGTGCCAGCAGCGTAGCGCCGGAGGCCACAGATACGCAGTATTTT
- | TRBJ1-5 | - | TRBV18 | CASSPPSGQPQHF | TGTGCCAGCTCACCACCTAGTGGTCAGCCCCAGCATTTT
- | TRBJ2-2 | - | TRBV11-2 | CASSSLRGGAGELFF | TGTGCCAGCAGCTCATTAAGGGGCGGGGCCGGGGAGCTGTTTTTT
TRBD2 | TRBJ2-2 | few | TRBV5-1 | CASSLGLAGGNTGELFF | TGCGCCAGCAGCTTGGGACTAGCGGGAGGGAACACCGGGGAGCTGTTTTTT
- | TRBJ1-1 | few | TRBV29-1 | CSVEWAVGEAFF | TGCAGCGTTGAATGGGCGGTTGGGGAAGCTTTCTTT
TRBD1 | TRBJ2-7 | - | TRBV18 | CASSKPGTGGYYEQYF | TGTGCCAGCTCAAAACCCGGGACAGGGGGGTACTACGAGCAGTACTTC
- | TRBJ2-2 | - | TRBV6-5 | CASKEEGTSGELFF | TGTGCCAGCAAGGAGGAGGGGACATCCGGGGAGCTGTTTTTT
TRBD1 | TRBJ2-3 | - | TRBV23-1 | CASWTGDIPSTDTQYF | TGCGCCAGCTGGACAGGCGATATTCCGAGCACAGATACGCAGTATTTT
TRBD2 | TRBJ2-5 | - | TRBV5-6 | CASSLEPSGSQETQYF | TGTGCCAGCAGCCTGGAGCCTAGCGGGAGCCAAGAGACCCAGTACTTC
- | TRBJ1-2 | - | TRBV28 | CASSPFFGYGYTF | TGTGCCAGCAGCCCTTTTTTCGGCTATGGCTACACCTTC
- | TRBJ2-7 | - | TRBV6-1 | CASSPLFALSGEQYF | TGTGCCAGCAGTCCCCTCTTCGCCCTATCCGGGGAGCAGTACTTC
- | TRBJ2-3 | many | TRBV5-4 | CASSRSTDTQYF | TGTGCCAGCTCCCGATCGACAGATACGCAGTATTTT
TRBD2 | TRBJ2-5 | - | TRBV7-8 | CASSLGLLAGVEETQYF | TGTGCCAGCAGCTTAGGGTTACTAGCGGGAGTGGAGGAGACCCAGTACTTC
- | TRBJ1-1 | - | TRBV7-2 | CASSRVTGLNTEAFF | TGTGCCAGCAGCCGTGTAACAGGGTTGAACACTGAAGCTTTCTTT